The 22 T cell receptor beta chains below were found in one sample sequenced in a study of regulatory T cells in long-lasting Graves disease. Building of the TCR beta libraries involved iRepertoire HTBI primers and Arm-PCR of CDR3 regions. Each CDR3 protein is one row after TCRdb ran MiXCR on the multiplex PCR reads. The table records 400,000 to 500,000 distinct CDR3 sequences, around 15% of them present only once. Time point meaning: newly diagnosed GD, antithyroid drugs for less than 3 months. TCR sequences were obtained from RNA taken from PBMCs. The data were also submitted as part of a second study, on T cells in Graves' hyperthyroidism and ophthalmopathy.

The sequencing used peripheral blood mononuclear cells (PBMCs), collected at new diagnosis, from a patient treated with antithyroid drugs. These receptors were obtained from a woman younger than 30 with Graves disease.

In DNA, the CDR3 is TGCGCCAGCAGCTTGGACTTGGCTGGAAACACCATATATTTT. It yields the protein CASSLDLAGNTIYF. The chain recombines TRBV5-1 with TRBJ1-3; D gene uncertain. Germline values: CDR1 SGHRS, CDR2 YFSETQ. Trimming stripped 0 bases from V and 2 bases from J, with 6 bases between. There are 14 residues in the CDR3.

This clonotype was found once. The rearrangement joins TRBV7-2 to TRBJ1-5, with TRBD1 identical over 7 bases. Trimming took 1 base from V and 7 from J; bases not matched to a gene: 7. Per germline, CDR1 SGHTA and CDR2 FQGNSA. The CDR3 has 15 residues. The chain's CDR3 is CASSLEDRVEQPQHF. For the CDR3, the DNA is TGTGCCAGCAGCTTAGAAGACAGGGTCGAACAGCCCCAGCATTTT.

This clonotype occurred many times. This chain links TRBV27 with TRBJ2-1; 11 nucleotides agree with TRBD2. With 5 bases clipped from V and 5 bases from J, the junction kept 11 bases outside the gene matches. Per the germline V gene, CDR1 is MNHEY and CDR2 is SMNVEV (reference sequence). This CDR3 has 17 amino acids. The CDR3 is CASSTRLAGPHNNEQFF. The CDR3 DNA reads TGTGCCAGCAGTACCCGACTAGCGGGGCCCCATAACAATGAGCAGTTCTTC.

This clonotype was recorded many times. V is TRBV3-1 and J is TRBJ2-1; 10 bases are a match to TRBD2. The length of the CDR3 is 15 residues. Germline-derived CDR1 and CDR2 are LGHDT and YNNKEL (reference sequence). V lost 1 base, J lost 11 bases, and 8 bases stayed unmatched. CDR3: CASSQALAGVVQQFF. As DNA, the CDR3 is TGTGCCAGCAGCCAAGCGCTAGCGGGAGTGGTTCAGCAGTTCTTC.

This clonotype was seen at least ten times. CDR3 loop: CASSQLLNEQYF. In DNA form, the CDR3 reads TGTGCCAGCAGCCAACTTTTGAACGAGCAGTACTTC. The rearrangement uses TRBV14 and TRBJ2-7; D unclear. Per the germline V gene, CDR1 is SGHDN and CDR2 is FVKESK. Trimming took 2 bases from V and 5 from J, leaving 7 bases between them. The CDR3 length is 12 residues.

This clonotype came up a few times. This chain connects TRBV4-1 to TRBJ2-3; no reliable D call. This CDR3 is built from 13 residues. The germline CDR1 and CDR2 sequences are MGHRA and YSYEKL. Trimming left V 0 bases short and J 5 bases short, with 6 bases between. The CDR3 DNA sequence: TGCGCCAGCAGCCAAGATCTTGAAGATACGCAGTATTTT. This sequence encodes CASSQDLEDTQYF.

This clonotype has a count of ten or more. CDR3 nucleotides: TGTGCCAGCAGGATCTCCACAAATTCACCCCTCCACTTT. This gives the protein CASRISTNSPLHF. The chain uses TRBV12-3 or TRBV12-4 and TRBJ1-6; no definite D call. Trimming took 6 bases from V and 7 from J, leaving 10 bases between them. The CDR3 extends over 13 amino acids.

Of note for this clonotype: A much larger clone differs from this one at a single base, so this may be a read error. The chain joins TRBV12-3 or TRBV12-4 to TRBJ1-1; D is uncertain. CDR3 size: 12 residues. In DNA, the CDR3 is TGTGCCAGCAGTTCAAGGAACACTGAAGCTCTCTTT. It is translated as CASSSRNTEALF.

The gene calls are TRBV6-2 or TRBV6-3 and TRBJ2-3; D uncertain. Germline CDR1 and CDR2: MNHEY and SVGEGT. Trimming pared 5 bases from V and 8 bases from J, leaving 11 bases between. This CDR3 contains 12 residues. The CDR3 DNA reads TGTGCCAGCAGTGAGTCCCGCGGTACGCAGTATTTT. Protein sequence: CASSESRGTQYF.

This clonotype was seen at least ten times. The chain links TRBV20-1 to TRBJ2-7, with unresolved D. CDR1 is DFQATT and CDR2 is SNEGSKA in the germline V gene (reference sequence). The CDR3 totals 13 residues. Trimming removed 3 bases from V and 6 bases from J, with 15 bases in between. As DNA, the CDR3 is TGCAGTGCTAGGAGCAGGCTCTCCGGCGAGCAGTACTTC. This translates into CSARSRLSGEQYF.

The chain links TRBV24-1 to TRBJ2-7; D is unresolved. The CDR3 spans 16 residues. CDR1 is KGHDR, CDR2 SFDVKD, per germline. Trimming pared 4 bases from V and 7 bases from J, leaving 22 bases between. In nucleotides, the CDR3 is TGTGCCACCAGTGAGGTGGGAACGTGGTCCCGCTTAGAGCAGTACTTC. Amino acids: CATSEVGTWSRLEQYF.

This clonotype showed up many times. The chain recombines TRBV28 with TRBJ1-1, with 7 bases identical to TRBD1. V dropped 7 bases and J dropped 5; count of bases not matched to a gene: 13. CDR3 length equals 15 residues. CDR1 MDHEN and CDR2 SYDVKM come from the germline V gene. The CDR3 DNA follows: TGTGCCAGCACCAGGGGGGGGGCGGCGGGGACTGAAGCTTTCTTT. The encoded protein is CASTRGGAAGTEAFF. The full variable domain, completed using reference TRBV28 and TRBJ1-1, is DVKVTQSSRYLVKRTGEKVFLECVQDMDHENMFWYRQDPGLGLRLIYFSYDVKMKEKGDIPEGYSVSREKKERFSLILESASTNQTSMYLCASTRGGAAGTEAFFGQGTRLTVV.

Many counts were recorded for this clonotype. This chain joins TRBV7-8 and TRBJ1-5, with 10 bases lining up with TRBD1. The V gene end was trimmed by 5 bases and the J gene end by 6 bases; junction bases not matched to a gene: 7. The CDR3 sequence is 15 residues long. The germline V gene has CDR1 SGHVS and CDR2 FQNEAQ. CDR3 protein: CASSEGTGDSQPQHF. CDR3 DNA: TGTGCCAGCAGCGAAGGGACAGGGGATAGTCAGCCCCAGCATTTT.

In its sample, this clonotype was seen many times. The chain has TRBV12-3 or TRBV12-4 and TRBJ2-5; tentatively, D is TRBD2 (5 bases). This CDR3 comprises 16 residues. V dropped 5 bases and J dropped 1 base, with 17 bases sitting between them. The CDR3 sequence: CASSPGPASSQETQYF. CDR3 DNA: TGTGCCAGCAGTCCTGGCCCCGCTAGCAGCCAAGAGACCCAGTACTTC.

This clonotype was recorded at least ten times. The CDR3 DNA is TGTGCCAGCAGTTCCCGGGACGGGGGCGCAGATACGCAGTATTTT. Protein product: CASSSRDGGADTQYF. The chain is built from TRBV28 and TRBJ2-3; D possibly uses TRBD1 or TRBD2 (6 bases each). CDR1 and CDR2 (germline): MDHEN, SYDVKM. V was pared by 4 bases and J by 4 bases, with 15 bases between. CDR3 length: 15 residues.

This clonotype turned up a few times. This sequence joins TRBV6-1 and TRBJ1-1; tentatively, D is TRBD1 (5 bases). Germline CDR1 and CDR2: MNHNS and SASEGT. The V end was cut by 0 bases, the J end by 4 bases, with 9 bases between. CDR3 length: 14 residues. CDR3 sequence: CASSEAGGITEAFF. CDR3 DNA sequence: TGTGCCAGCAGTGAAGCTGGGGGGATCACTGAAGCTTTCTTT.

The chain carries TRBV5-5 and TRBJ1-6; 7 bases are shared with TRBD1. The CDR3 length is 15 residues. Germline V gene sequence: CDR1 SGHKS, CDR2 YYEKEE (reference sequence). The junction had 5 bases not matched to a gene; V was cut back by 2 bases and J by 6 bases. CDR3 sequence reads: CASSFDGTANSPLHF. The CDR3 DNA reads TGTGCCAGCAGCTTCGACGGGACAGCTAATTCACCCCTCCACTTT.

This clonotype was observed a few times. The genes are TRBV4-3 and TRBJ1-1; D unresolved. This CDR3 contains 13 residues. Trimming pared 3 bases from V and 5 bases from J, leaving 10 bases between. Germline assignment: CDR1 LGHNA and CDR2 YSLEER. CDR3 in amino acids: CASSQILGTEAFF. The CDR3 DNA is TGCGCCAGCAGCCAGATTTTAGGGACTGAAGCTTTCTTT.

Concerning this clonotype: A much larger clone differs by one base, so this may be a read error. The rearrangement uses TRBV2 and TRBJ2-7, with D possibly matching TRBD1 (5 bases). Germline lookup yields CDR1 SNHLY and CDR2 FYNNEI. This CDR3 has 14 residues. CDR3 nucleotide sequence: TGTGCCGGCAGCTCAGGGCTCCCTGGCTACGAGCAGTACTTC. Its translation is CAGSSGLPGYEQYF.

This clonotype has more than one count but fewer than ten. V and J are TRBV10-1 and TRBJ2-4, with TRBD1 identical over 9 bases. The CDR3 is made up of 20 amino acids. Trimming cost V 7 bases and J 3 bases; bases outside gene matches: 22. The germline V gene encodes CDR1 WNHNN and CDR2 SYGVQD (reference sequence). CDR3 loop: CASTFRSGTGIVCGKNIQYF. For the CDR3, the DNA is TGCGCCAGCACCTTCAGGTCCGGGACAGGGATTGTTTGTGGCAAAAACATTCAGTACTTC.

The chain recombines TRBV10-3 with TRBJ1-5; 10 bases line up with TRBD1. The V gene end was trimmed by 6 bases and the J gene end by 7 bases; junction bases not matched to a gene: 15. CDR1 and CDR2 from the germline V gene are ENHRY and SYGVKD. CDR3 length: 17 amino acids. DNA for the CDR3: TGTGCCATCAGCCTGGGGGACAGGGGTGGTATGTCGCAGCCCCAGCATTTT. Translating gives CAISLGDRGGMSQPQHF.

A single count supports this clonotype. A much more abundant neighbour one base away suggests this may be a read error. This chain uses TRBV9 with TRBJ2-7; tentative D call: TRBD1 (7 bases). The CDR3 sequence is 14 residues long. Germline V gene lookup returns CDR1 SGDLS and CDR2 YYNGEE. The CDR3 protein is CASSVSQGGYERYF. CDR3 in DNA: TGTGCCAGCAGCGTAAGTCAGGGGGGCTACGAGCGGTACTTC.